One T cell receptor beta chain is described in this entry. What it binds is unknown. TCRdb reanalysed the 5' RACE reads using MiXCR and keeps one entry per CDR3 protein. The sample holds approximately 450,000 distinct CDR3 sequences, 15% to 20% seen once. The data derive from a study of T cells after yellow fever vaccination. Study results and limitations: Some clonotypes were seen in both the CD4 and the CD8 compartments. These made up a small share and likely arose from convergent recombination.

Germline V gives CDR1 MRHNA, CDR2 SNTAGT. Between the trimmed V and J ends, which lost 2 bases and 6 bases, there was a span of 11 bases. The CDR3 totals 14 residues. The TCR comes from a man aged 18 to 29 who received the YFV17D yellow fever vaccine. Specimen: PBMCs, collected before the yellow fever booster vaccination. The chain employs TRBV6-4 and TRBJ2-1; perhaps TRBD1 as D (5 bases). The CDR3 is CASSDPLTANEQFF. DNA of the CDR3: TGTGCCAGCAGTGACCCCCTGACAGCCAATGAGCAGTTCTTC.